The 32 T cell receptor beta chains given below trace back to one sample, sequenced in a study of shared clonotypes between healthy human individuals (TCRdb year 2020). For the CD8 naive samples, CD45RO-negative cells were positively selected for CCR7, yielding a CD45RA+CCR7+ population from which TemRA cells were excluded. Library creation used the immunoSEQ multiplex PCR assay. Not all clones reach the TCRdb copy of this immuneACCESS table, which keeps in-frame sequences only. Checked studies attribute under half of the gap to unresolved V genes and leave the rest unexplained. This sample has 660,000 or so clones in its table, and 96% of those were observed once. Clones ranked in the top ten supply less than 0.12% of the sample. The sample consisted of naive CD8+ T cells sorted from blood. Interpreted using the paper, the cell subset or site label stands for: CD45RA+CCR7+. Source of these receptors: a woman in her twenties or thirties in good health.

Comment on this clone: One end of the junction fails to match germline, which may point to a read error. This sequence joins TRBV27 and TRBJ2-1, with 8 bases identical to TRBD1. Looked up from germline, CDR1 is MNHEY and CDR2 is SMNVEV (reference sequence). The CDR3 runs 12 residues. This chain's CDR3 is CASSLWTGIEVF. The CDR3 region has the DNA TGTGCCAGCAGTCTCTGGACAGGGATCGAGGTCTTC.

The rearrangement joins TRBV6-5 to TRBJ2-7; D may be TRBD2 (5 bases). CDR1 is MNHEY, CDR2 SVGAGI, per germline. The CDR3 has 12 residues. Trimming took 6 bases from V and 3 from J, leaving 9 bases between them. CDR3 bases: TGTGCCAGCAGCCTCCGGGACTACGAGCAGTACTTC. Amino acids: CASSLRDYEQYF.

V is TRBV4-1 and J is TRBJ2-1, with 8 bases that match TRBD1. CDR3 length: 13 residues. CDR1 and CDR2 (germline): MGHRA, YSYEKL. After removal of 6 bases from V and 7 bases from J, the junction contained 5 bases not matched to a gene. Here the CDR3 reads CASSLDRENEQFF. The CDR3 nucleotides are TGCGCCAGCAGTCTGGACAGGGAGAATGAGCAGTTCTTC.

In the case of this clone: This sample also contains other DNA sequences that code for the same CDR3. The chain carries TRBV28 and TRBJ2-7; the match to TRBD1 covers 7 bases. Germline assignment: CDR1 MDHEN and CDR2 SYDVKM. The CDR3 spans 13 residues. With 5 bases clipped from V and 3 bases from J, the junction kept 4 bases outside the gene matches. The CDR3 coding sequence is TGTGCCAGCAGTCGGGACAGAGTCTACGAGCAGTACTTC. It translates to CASSRDRVYEQYF.

The V call is TRBV27, the J call TRBJ1-2, with TRBD1 matching 7 bases. Germline V gives CDR1 MNHEY, CDR2 SMNVEV (reference sequence). V was pared by 5 bases and J by 5 bases, with 5 bases of the junction left unmatched. The CDR3 totals 13 residues. CDR3 loop: CASSISTGYGYTF. DNA for the CDR3: TGTGCCAGCAGTATCTCGACAGGGTATGGCTACACCTTC.

V gene TRBV28 combines with J gene TRBJ2-7, with 11 bases aligning to TRBD2. Germline V gives CDR1 MDHEN, CDR2 SYDVKM. This CDR3 spans 14 amino acids. The V gene end was trimmed by 8 bases and the J gene end by 4 bases; junction bases not matched to a gene: 7. This CDR3 is CASETSGSLYEQYF. In DNA form, the CDR3 reads TGTGCCAGCGAAACTAGCGGGAGCCTGTACGAGCAGTACTTC. The variable domain in full, with the rest retrieved from reference TRBV28 and TRBJ2-7, is DVKVTQSSRYLVKRTGEKVFLECVQDMDHENMFWYRQDPGLGLRLIYFSYDVKMKEKGDIPEGYSVSREKKERFSLILESASTNQTSMYLCASETSGSLYEQYFGPGTRLTVT.

The chain recombines TRBV27 with TRBJ2-1; D could derive from TRBD1 or TRBD2 (5 bases each). The germline gives CDR1 MNHEY, CDR2 SMNVEV (reference sequence). The CDR3 sequence is 15 residues long. The germline V and J ends were trimmed by 2 bases and 3 bases, with 11 bases remaining between them. Here the CDR3 DNA reads TGTGCCAGCAGTTTACGGGACGGATTCTACAATGAGCAGTTCTTC. It yields the protein CASSLRDGFYNEQFF.

The chain uses TRBV11-2 and TRBJ1-1, with a weak D call TRBD1 (6 bases). Germline values: CDR1 SGHAT, CDR2 FQNNGV. V shed 3 bases and J shed 0 bases, with 11 bases lying between them. This CDR3 is built from 15 residues. The CDR3 nucleotides are TGTGCCAGCAGCTTTCCAACAGGGATGAACACTGAAGCTTTCTTT. Amino acids: CASSFPTGMNTEAFF.

A note on this clone: This same CDR3 is encoded by further DNA sequences in the sample. V and J are TRBV7-9 and TRBJ2-7; D is unresolved. The CDR3 has 12 amino acids. The germline V gene encodes CDR1 SEHNR and CDR2 FQNEAQ (reference sequence). Trimming shortened V by 5 bases and J by 2 bases, and 7 bases separated the two germline ends. CDR3 amino acids: CASSGITYEQYF. In nucleotides, the CDR3 is TGTGCCAGCAGCGGTATAACCTACGAGCAGTACTTC.

The chain couples TRBV13 to TRBJ2-5, with D perhaps TRBD2 (7 bases). This CDR3 is 14 amino acids long. Germline V gene lookup returns CDR1 PRHDT and CDR2 FYEKMQ (reference sequence). V shed 4 bases and J shed 5 bases, with 14 bases lying between them. In DNA form, the CDR3 reads TGTGCCAGCAGCTGGGGGAGGGGGACCGAGACCCAGTACTTC. Amino acid sequence: CASSWGRGTETQYF.

V and J are TRBV27 and TRBJ2-7; D possibly corresponds to TRBD1 (6 bases). Germline V gene data show CDR1 as MNHEY and CDR2 as SMNVEV (reference sequence). Trimming took off 5 bases at V and 1 base at J, with 12 bases between the two ends. This CDR3 has 14 residues. CDR3 sequence reads: CASSPYRESYEQYF. CDR3 in DNA: TGTGCCAGCAGTCCGTACAGGGAATCCTACGAGCAGTACTTC.

V and J are TRBV11-2 and TRBJ2-1; D is ambiguous. V gave up 5 bases and J gave up 5 bases, with 19 bases separating them. The germline CDR1 and CDR2 sequences are SGHAT and FQNNGV. The CDR3 runs 16 residues. The CDR3 coding sequence is TGTGCCAGCAGCCCGTACCGCTCCCGGCCCAACAATGAGCAGTTCTTC. Translated, it gives CASSPYRSRPNNEQFF.

This chain connects TRBV27 to TRBJ2-5; 7 bases match TRBD1. TRBJ2-7 explains the end of the DNA better; the J call may be wrong. The CDR3 has 15 amino acids. CDR1 MNHEY and CDR2 SMNVEV come from the germline V gene (reference sequence). The CDR3 DNA is TGTGCCAGCAGTCCAAGGGGCAGGGGGTCCTACGAGCAGTACTTC. Protein product: CASSPRGRGSYEQYF.

The J gene is TRBJ2-7, the V gene TRBV7-8; maybe TRBD2 (6 bases). V lost 5 bases, J lost 4 bases, and 18 bases lay in between. This CDR3 comprises 15 residues. Germline V gene data show CDR1 as SGHVS and CDR2 as FQNEAQ. This CDR3 reads CASSKSGFVGYEQYF. The CDR3 DNA reads TGTGCCAGCAGCAAAAGCGGGTTCGTAGGTTACGAGCAGTACTTC.

The V and J genes are TRBV4-1 and TRBJ2-7; D gene ambiguous. Trimming took off 0 bases at V and 6 bases at J, with 9 bases between the two ends. The V gene's germline CDR1 is MGHRA and CDR2 YSYEKL. This CDR3 region has 13 residues. CDR3 in DNA: TGCGCCAGCAGCCAAGACGCCCGGAGCGAGCAGTACTTC. It codes for CASSQDARSEQYF.

The rearrangement uses TRBV6-5 and TRBJ1-3; weak D call: TRBD1 (6 bases). Germline CDR1 reads MNHEY; CDR2 reads SVGAGI. The V end was cut by 7 bases, the J end by 0 bases, with 7 bases between. The CDR3 spans 13 residues. The DNA for the CDR3 is TGTGCCAGCACGGACAGCTCTGGAAACACCATATATTTT. This gives the protein CASTDSSGNTIYF.

V is TRBV28 and J is TRBJ1-5; tentative D call: TRBD1 (5 bases). The germline gives CDR1 MDHEN, CDR2 SYDVKM. V lost 7 bases and J 8 bases, leaving 15 bases between the germline ends. The CDR3 sequence is 13 residues long. The CDR3 here is CASKVGRVEPQHF. The DNA for the CDR3 is TGTGCCAGCAAGGTTGGCAGGGTTGAGCCCCAGCATTTT.

This clone was counted only a few times. The rearrangement uses TRBV19 and TRBJ1-1; tentatively, D is TRBD1 (5 bases). CDR1 is LNHDA and CDR2 is SQIVND in the germline V gene (reference sequence). The CDR3 spans 11 residues. Trimming stripped 9 bases from V and 6 bases from J, with 11 bases between. CDR3 sequence (DNA): TGTGCCAGCAGGGATGGAGCTGAAGCTTTCTTT. Residues: CASRDGAEAFF.

V is TRBV6-1 and J is TRBJ2-7, with 8 nucleotides matching TRBD2. Trimming took 3 bases from V and 1 from J; bases not matched to a gene: 5. Germline-derived CDR1 and CDR2 are MNHNS and SASEGT. The CDR3 has 15 amino acids. DNA of the CDR3: TGTGCCAGCAGTGACAGCCAGCGGGGGTCCTACGAGCAGTACTTC. Amino acids: CASSDSQRGSYEQYF.

In regard to this clone: Additional DNA sequences in this sample encode the identical CDR3. This chain links TRBV27 with TRBJ2-7; D is perhaps TRBD2 (6 bases). The germline V gene encodes CDR1 MNHEY and CDR2 SMNVEV (reference sequence). The CDR3 runs 13 residues. V was shortened by 2 bases and J by 1 base, with 6 bases between the two germline ends. The CDR3 DNA is TGTGCCAGCAGTTTAGCGGGGTCCTACGAGCAGTACTTC. This translates into CASSLAGSYEQYF.

The rearrangement joins TRBV6-6 to TRBJ2-7; no clear D gene. Germline CDR1 MNHNY, CDR2 SVGAGI (reference sequence). Trimming took 0 bases from V and 6 from J, leaving 12 bases between them. The CDR3 has 14 residues. The CDR3 region is CASSYSSQIGEQYF. Written as DNA, the CDR3 is TGTGCCAGCAGTTACTCGTCACAGATCGGCGAGCAGTACTTC.

The chain links TRBV27 to TRBJ2-2; D is undetermined. The CDR3 is 14 residues long. Germline V gene sequence: CDR1 MNHEY, CDR2 SMNVEV (reference sequence). Trimming shortened V by 8 bases and J by 6 bases, and 16 bases separated the two germline ends. The CDR3 region has the DNA TGTGCCAGCTCACCGGTGGGGTATTCCGGGGAGCTGTTTTTT. This sequence encodes CASSPVGYSGELFF.

The V call is TRBV6-1, the J call TRBJ2-5; D is unclear. The CDR3 contains 15 residues. Trimming took 5 bases from V and 3 from J, leaving 16 bases between them. Germline-derived CDR1 and CDR2 are MNHNS and SASEGT. The CDR3 region is CASSPPRLSEETQYF. The CDR3 region has the DNA TGTGCCAGCAGTCCCCCTCGGCTCTCGGAAGAGACCCAGTACTTC.

The rearrangement joins TRBV2 to TRBJ2-7, with 7 bases that match TRBD2. From germline, CDR1 is SNHLY and CDR2 FYNNEI. This CDR3 contains 12 residues. The J segment lost 6 bases and the V segment lost 3 bases, leaving 2 bases of the junction unmatched. The CDR3 sequence: CASSDTSAEQYF. CDR3 nucleotide sequence: TGTGCCAGCAGTGATACTAGCGCCGAGCAGTACTTC.

A single count supports this clone. The rearrangement links TRBV28 to TRBJ2-5; possible D gene TRBD2, 5 bases. V was cut by 7 bases and J by 3 bases, with 12 bases left in between. There are 13 residues in the CDR3. The germline CDR1 and CDR2 sequences are MDHEN and SYDVKM. The CDR3 is CASTPWGEETQYF. CDR3 bases: TGTGCCAGCACTCCCTGGGGAGAAGAGACCCAGTACTTC.

This clone was recorded once. V is TRBV9 and J is TRBJ2-7, with D possibly matching TRBD2 (6 bases). V was cut by 3 bases and J by 2 bases, with 9 bases left in between. The germline V gene has CDR1 SGDLS and CDR2 YYNGEE. This CDR3 has 13 residues. The CDR3 DNA reads TGTGCCAGCAGCGATGGCGGGGCCTACGAGCAGTACTTC. The encoded protein is CASSDGGAYEQYF.

The chain employs TRBV18 and TRBJ1-5, with 10 bases lining up with TRBD1. Germline CDR1 and CDR2: KGHSH and LQKENI. Losses at the gene ends were 3 bases for V and 4 bases for J; bases not matched to a gene: 12. The CDR3 consists of 18 residues. The CDR3 DNA reads TGTGCCAGCTCACCCCCCCGGACAGGGGGAGGACCGAATCAGCCCCAGCATTTT. Its translation: CASSPPRTGGGPNQPQHF.

V and J are TRBV19 and TRBJ2-7; no clear D. The CDR3 loop spans 12 amino acids. Germline CDR1 is LNHDA and CDR2 is SQIVND (reference sequence). V dropped 7 bases and J dropped 3 bases, with 10 bases sitting between them. CDR3 loop: CASTAGDYEQYF. In nucleotides, the CDR3 is TGTGCCAGTACTGCTGGCGACTACGAGCAGTACTTC. Together with reference TRBV19 and TRBJ2-7, the CDR3 gives the full variable domain: DGGITQSPKYLFRKEGQNVTLSCEQNLNHDAMYWYRQDPGQGLRLIYYSQIVNDFQKGDIAEGYSVSREKKESFPLTVTSAQKNPTAFYLCASTAGDYEQYFGPGTRLTVT.

The rearrangement uses TRBV11-2 and TRBJ1-6, with D tentatively TRBD1 (5 bases). In germline, CDR1 is SGHAT, CDR2 FQNNGV. V lost 5 bases to trimming and J lost 0 bases, with 17 bases between them. The CDR3 runs 18 residues. The DNA of the CDR3 is TGTGCCAGCAGCCCCAACCCGTGGGGGAGCTCCTATAATTCACCCCTCCACTTT. Translated: CASSPNPWGSSYNSPLHF.

This chain joins TRBV23-1 and TRBJ2-7; D unresolved. TRBV23-1 is an ORF; its function is uncertain. Trimming left V 2 bases short and J 2 bases short, with 19 bases between. There are 17 residues in the CDR3. The CDR3 bases are TGCGCCAGCAGTCAAGGCGCCAAAAGTCACACAACCTACGAGCAGTACTTC. Amino acid sequence: CASSQGAKSHTTYEQYF.

V gene TRBV11-2 combines with J gene TRBJ2-3, with D perhaps TRBD1 or TRBD2 (5 bases each). The germline V gene encodes CDR1 SGHAT and CDR2 FQNNGV. This CDR3 spans 15 amino acids. V was cut by 1 base and J by 1 base, with 9 bases left in between. The CDR3, as DNA: TGTGCCAGCAGCTTAGTGGGGGTCGGCACAGATACGCAGTATTTT. Amino acids: CASSLVGVGTDTQYF.

V usage is TRBV29-1 and J usage is TRBJ1-3; the match to TRBD1 covers 7 bases. Germline V gene lookup returns CDR1 SQVTM and CDR2 ANQGSEA. The CDR3 runs to 17 residues. The J segment lost 0 bases and the V segment lost 1 base, leaving 9 bases of the junction unmatched. Written as DNA, the CDR3 is TGCAGCGTTGAAGTGGGAGCAGGGGGTCCCTCTGGAAACACCATATATTTT. Translating it yields CSVEVGAGGPSGNTIYF.